This T cell receptor beta chain was sequenced for a study of OX40 agonist ivuxolimab in advanced cancers. Concerning the study at large: Ivuxolimab, which targeted the costimulatory receptor OX40 (CD134), was an agonistic, fully human IgG2 monoclonal antibody. Intravenous ivuxolimab was administered to patients every 2 weeks at six dose levels: 0.01, 0.1, 0.3, 1.5, 3 and 10 mg/kg. Of the roughly 51 dose-escalation patients, hepatocellular carcinoma was present in approximately 20, melanoma in roughly 15, renal cell carcinoma in 9 and head and neck cancer in 9. A male proportion of about 79% and a mean age of roughly 55 years, ranging from roughly 23 to 85, were recorded for the dose-escalation cohort. Prior anti-PD-1, anti-PD-L1 or anti-CTLA-4 therapy was permitted, and 40% to 50% of dose-escalation patients had received checkpoint inhibitors. Three dose-escalation patients achieved partial responses, one with hepatocellular carcinoma and two with cutaneous melanoma. Peripheral TCRbeta sequencing aimed to test whether ivuxolimab altered TCR sequence diversity and caused clonal T-cell expansion. The paper covers the monotherapy dose-escalation part of the phase I ivuxolimab trial, which included N = 52 patients. Broad study findings and their caveats: After ivuxolimab, expanded clones were on average more numerous among CD8+ T cells than among CD4+ T cells. The antigen specificity of the peripheral T cells that underwent clonal expansion was not determined. At doses from 0.1 to 3.0 mg/kg, clonal expansion was seen in both CD4+ and CD8+ blood T cells between baseline and week 6. Low levels of normalized T-cell clonal expansion were also shown by some nonresponding patients. Partial responders in the 0.1-3.0 mg/kg groups had among the lowest normalized peripheral clonal expansion, especially among CD8+ T cells.

Genomic DNA was extracted from sorted cells for sequencing of the TCRbeta CDR3 region. TCRbeta CDR3 regions were sequenced using the immunoSEQ Assay. TCRdb stores this immuneACCESS table with in-frame sequences only. Part of the clones is absent; in the studies checked, under half of the shortfall reflects unresolved V genes, and no reason is known for the rest. This sample is represented by 47,000 or so clones; approximately 90% of them were singletons. The top ten clones comprise around 48% of the sample. Patients with autoimmune disease history or receiving systemic immunosuppression were excluded from the trial. Peripheral blood for TCR sequencing was drawn from every dose cohort at baseline, at cycle 4 day 1 and at cycle 7 day 1. The samples were drawn from a first-in-human, open-label, multicenter phase I dose-escalation trial of ivuxolimab. Adults with locally advanced or metastatic head and neck squamous cell, hepatocellular, melanoma or renal cell carcinoma were enrolled in the trial. Before TCR sequencing, CD4+ and CD8+ T cells were separately sorted from peripheral blood.

This clone was picked up one time. The antigen it recognizes is unknown. Base qualities are not at hand, and no much larger clone is one base apart. The CDR3 goes from the cysteine to the phenylalanine over 17 residues. Only the CDR3 part of the read is kept: 51 bases, read in frame from the first base. V is pruned by 1 base and J by 5 bases, leaving 13 bases of the junction without a gene match. As encoded in the germline V gene, CDR1 is MGHRA while CDR2 is YSYEKL. The source is an adult with an advanced solid tumor such as melanoma, head and neck, liver or kidney cancer. The sample was CD4+ or CD8+ T cells sorted from blood, taken in a trial of the OX40 agonist ivuxolimab. The chain couples TRBV4-1 to TRBJ2-7; the central 8 bases match TRBD1. Read as DNA, the sequence is TGCGCCAGCAGCCAAGCATCCCAGAGGACAGGGAGACACGAGCAGTACTTC. It codes for CASSQASQRTGRHEQYF.